This TCR beta chain was recorded in a study of radiotherapy plus CTLA-4 blockade in lung cancer (dated by TCRdb to the late 2010s). Study-level background: Among enrolled patients, around 18% had an objective response and 25% to 35% reached disease control. Broader findings and caveats from the paper: The strongest predictors of response were reported to be early dynamic shifts in blood T cell clones along with a rise in serum interferon-beta following radiation. After treatment with radiotherapy and ipilimumab, TCR clones that came from tumors expanded in the peripheral blood.

The V end loses 5 bases and the J end loses 0 bases, and a stretch of 8 bases separates them. Its CDR3 holds 13 amino acids, cysteine through phenylalanine. Kept here is only the CDR3 DNA, which spans 39 bases and is read in frame from base 1. CDR1 and CDR2, looked up from the germline V gene, are MNHNS and SASEGT. The study evaluated CTLA-4 blockade (ipilimumab) given together with focal radiation therapy in patients who had chemo-refractory metastatic non-small-cell lung cancer. Concerning this clone: Its cognate antigen has yet to be identified. Base-call qualities are not available, and no considerably larger clone is one nucleotide away.

Library preparation was by the immunoSEQ multiplex PCR assay. Held by TCRdb, this immuneACCESS table contains in-frame sequences only and omits some clones. Under half of the omission traces to an unresolved V gene where checked; the cause of the rest is unknown. This sample lists some 41,000 clones; about 70% were detected once. The leading ten clones occupy roughly 25% of the sample. This clonotype was obtained from a human donor with non-small cell lung cancer who had a partial response to radiotherapy plus ipilimumab. The sequencing used peripheral blood, collected from a patient treated with radiotherapy plus ipilimumab. The rearrangement joined TRBV6-1 to TRBJ2-7, with the D gene not clear enough to name. The CDR3 has the sequence CASSSHNSYEQYF. At the DNA level, the sequence is TGTGCCAGCAGTTCACACAACTCCTACGAGCAGTACTTC.